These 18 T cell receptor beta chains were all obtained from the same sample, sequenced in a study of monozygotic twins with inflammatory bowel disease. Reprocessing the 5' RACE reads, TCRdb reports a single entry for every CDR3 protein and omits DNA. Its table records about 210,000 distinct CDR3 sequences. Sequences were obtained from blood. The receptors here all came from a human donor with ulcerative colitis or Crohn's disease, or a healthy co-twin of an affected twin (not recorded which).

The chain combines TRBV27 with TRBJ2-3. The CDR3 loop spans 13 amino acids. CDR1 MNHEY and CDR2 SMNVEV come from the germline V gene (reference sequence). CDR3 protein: CASSYYSTDTQYF.

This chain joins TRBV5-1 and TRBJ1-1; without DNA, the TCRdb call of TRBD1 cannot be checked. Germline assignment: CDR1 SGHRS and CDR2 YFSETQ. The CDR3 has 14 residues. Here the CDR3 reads CASTRQDWNTEAFF.

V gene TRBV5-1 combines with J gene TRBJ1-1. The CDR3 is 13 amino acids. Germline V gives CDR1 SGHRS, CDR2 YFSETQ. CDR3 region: CASSLGWNTEAFF.

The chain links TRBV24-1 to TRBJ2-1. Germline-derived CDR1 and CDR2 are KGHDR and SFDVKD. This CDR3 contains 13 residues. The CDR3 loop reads CATSRNSYNEQFF.

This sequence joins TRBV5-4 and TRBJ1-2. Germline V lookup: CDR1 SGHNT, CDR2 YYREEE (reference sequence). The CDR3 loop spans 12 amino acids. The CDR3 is CASSLENGGYTF.

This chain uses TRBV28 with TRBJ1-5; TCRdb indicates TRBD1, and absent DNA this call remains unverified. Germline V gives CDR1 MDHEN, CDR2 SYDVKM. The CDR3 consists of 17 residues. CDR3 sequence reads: CASTYYRDRGSNQPQHF. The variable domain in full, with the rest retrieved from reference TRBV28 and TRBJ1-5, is DVKVTQSSRYLVKRTGEKVFLECVQDMDHENMFWYRQDPGLGLRLIYFSYDVKMKEKGDIPEGYSVSREKKERFSLILESASTNQTSMYLCASTYYRDRGSNQPQHFGDGTRLSIL.

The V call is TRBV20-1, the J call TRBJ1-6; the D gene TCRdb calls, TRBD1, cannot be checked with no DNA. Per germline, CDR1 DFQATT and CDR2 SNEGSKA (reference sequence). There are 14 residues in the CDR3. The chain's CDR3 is CSAPLGGGGSPLHF.

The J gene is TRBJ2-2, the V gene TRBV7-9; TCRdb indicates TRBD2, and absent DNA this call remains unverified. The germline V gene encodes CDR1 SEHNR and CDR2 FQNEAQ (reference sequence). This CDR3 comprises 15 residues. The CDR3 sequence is CASATSVANTGELFF.

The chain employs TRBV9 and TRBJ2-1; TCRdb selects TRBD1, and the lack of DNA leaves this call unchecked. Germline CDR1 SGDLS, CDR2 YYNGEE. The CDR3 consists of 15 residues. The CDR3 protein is CASSVAKGGPNEQFF.

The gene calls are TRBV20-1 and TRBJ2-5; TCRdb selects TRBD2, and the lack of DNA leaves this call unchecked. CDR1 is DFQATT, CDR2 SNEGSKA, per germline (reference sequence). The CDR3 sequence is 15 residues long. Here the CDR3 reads CSARQTSGRGETQYF.

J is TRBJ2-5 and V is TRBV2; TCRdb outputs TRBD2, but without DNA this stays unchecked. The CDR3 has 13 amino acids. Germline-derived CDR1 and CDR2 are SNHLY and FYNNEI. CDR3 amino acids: CASRMDYGETQYF.

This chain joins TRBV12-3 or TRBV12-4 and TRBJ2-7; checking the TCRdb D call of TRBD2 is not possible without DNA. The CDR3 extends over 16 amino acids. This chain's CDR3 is CASTLIGTSGRYEQYF.

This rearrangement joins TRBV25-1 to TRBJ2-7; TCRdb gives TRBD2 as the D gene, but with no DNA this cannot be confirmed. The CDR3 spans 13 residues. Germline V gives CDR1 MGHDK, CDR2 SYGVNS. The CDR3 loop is CASSLAVGYEQYF.

The CDR3 sequence is CASSLLRHQETQYF. The chain joins TRBV5-1 to TRBJ2-5. The CDR3 extends over 14 amino acids. Germline CDR1 reads SGHRS; CDR2 reads YFSETQ.

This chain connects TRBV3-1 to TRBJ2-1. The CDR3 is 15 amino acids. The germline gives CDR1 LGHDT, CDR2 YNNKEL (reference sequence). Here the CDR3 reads CASSQYGSSYNEQFF.

The chain's CDR3 is CASSNGATNEKLFF. The chain joins TRBV19 to TRBJ1-4. The CDR3 covers 14 residues. The germline gives CDR1 LNHDA, CDR2 SQIVND (reference sequence).

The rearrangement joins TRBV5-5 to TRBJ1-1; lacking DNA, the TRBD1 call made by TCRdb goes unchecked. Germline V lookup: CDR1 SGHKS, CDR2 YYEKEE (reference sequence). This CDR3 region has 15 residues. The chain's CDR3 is CASSLQGGGLTEAFF.

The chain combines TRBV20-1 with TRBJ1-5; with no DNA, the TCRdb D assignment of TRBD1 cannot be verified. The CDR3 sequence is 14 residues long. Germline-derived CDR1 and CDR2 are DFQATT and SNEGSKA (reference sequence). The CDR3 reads CSASLWGETQPQHF.